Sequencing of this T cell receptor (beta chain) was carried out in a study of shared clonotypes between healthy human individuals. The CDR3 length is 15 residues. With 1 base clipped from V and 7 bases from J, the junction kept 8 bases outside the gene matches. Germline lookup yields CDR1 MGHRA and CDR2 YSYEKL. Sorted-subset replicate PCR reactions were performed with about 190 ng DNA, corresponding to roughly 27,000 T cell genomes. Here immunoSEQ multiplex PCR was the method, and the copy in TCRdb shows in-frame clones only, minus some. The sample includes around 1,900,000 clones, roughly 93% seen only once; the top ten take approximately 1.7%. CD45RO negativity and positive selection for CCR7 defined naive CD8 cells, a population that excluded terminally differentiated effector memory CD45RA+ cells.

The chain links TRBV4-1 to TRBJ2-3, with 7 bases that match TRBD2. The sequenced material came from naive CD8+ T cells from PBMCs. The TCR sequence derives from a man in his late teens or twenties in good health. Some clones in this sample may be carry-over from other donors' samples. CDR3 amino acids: CASSQVTSARNTQYF. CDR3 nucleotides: TGCGCCAGCAGCCAAGTCACTAGCGCTAGGAATACGCAGTATTTT.